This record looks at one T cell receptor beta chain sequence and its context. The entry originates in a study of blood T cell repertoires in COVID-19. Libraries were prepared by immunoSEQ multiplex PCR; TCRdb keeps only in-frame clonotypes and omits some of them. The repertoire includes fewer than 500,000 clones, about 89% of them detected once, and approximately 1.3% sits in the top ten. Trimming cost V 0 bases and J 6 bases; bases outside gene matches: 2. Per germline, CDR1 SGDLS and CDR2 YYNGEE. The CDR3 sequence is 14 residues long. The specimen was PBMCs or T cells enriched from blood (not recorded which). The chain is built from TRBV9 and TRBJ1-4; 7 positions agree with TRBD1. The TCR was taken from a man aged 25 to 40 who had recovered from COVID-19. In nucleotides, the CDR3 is TGTGCCAGCAGCGTAGCTACAGGGGATGAAAAACTGTTTTTT. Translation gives CASSVATGDEKLFF. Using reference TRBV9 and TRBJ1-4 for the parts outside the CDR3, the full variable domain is DSGVTQTPKHLITATGQRVTLRCSPRSGDLSVYWYQQSLDQGLQFLIQYYNGEERAKGNILERFSAQQFPDLHSELNLSSLELGDSALYFCASSVATGDEKLFFGSGTQLSVL.